These 16 T cell receptor beta chains originate from one sample sequenced in a study of blood T cell repertoires in COVID-19. Assay used: immunoSEQ multiplex PCR; TCRdb lists only in-frame clones, some missing. Here the sample spans over 120,000 clones, 84% being singletons. Material for sequencing was peripheral blood. These receptors originate from a man between 60 and 75 years old with active or convalescent COVID-19.

This chain uses TRBV6-2 or TRBV6-3 with TRBJ1-2; unclear D gene. The V and J ends lost 2 bases and 0 bases respectively, with 4 bases between them. The germline gives CDR1 MNHEY, CDR2 SVGEGT. This CDR3 comprises 13 residues. The CDR3: CASSYPTNYGYTF. The DNA for the CDR3 is TGTGCCAGCAGTTACCCTACTAACTATGGCTACACCTTC.

The J gene is TRBJ1-6, the V gene TRBV5-4; D unclear. This CDR3 has 18 residues. Germline lookup yields CDR1 SGHNT and CDR2 YYREEE (reference sequence). Trimming took off 4 bases at V and 1 base at J, with 18 bases between the two ends. The CDR3: CASSVGGGGLSYNSPLHF. The CDR3 coding sequence is TGTGCCAGCAGCGTTGGTGGTGGCGGATTGTCCTATAATTCACCCCTCCACTTT.

The chain is built from TRBV18 and TRBJ2-1, with a weak D call TRBD2 (7 bases). V gave up 1 base and J gave up 6 bases, with 13 bases separating them. CDR1 and CDR2 (germline): KGHSH, LQKENI. This CDR3 is built from 15 residues. CDR3 nucleotides: TGTGCCAGCTCACCACGGCAGGGGACTATCAATGAGCAGTTCTTC. Translating gives CASSPRQGTINEQFF.

The chain is built from TRBV6-5 and TRBJ1-2; TRBD1 matches 12 bases. V gave up 7 bases and J gave up 3 bases; unmatched junction bases: 6. This CDR3 spans 15 amino acids. Germline V lookup: CDR1 MNHEY, CDR2 SVGAGI. The CDR3 coding sequence is TGTGCCAGCACCCGGGACAGGGGGCAGTACTATGGCTACACCTTC. It yields the protein CASTRDRGQYYGYTF.

The chain links TRBV2 to TRBJ2-3, with unresolved D. Germline values: CDR1 SNHLY, CDR2 FYNNEI. The CDR3 runs 16 residues. Trimming removed 2 bases from V and 4 bases from J, with 16 bases in between. The CDR3 coding sequence is TGTGCCAGCAGTGAAATATGGAGCCGAGTAGCAGATACGCAGTATTTT. Its protein is CASSEIWSRVADTQYF.

This clone occurred once. The gene calls are TRBV6-6 and TRBJ1-1, with 8 bases identical to TRBD1. Germline CDR1 reads MNHNY; CDR2 reads SVGAGI (reference sequence). J was trimmed by 7 bases and V by 5 bases; bases with no gene match: 21. This CDR3 contains 18 residues. CDR3 loop: CASSRTGSRSPARGEAFF. The CDR3 DNA is TGTGCCAGCAGTCGGACAGGGTCTAGGTCGCCCGCGCGGGGTGAAGCTTTCTTT.

The chain combines TRBV7-2 with TRBJ2-7, with 9 bases aligning to TRBD1. Germline-derived CDR1 and CDR2 are SGHTA and FQGNSA. CDR3 size: 16 residues. V lost 1 base to trimming and J lost 6 bases; unmatched junction nucleotides: 10. DNA for the CDR3: TGTGCCAGCAGCTTAGTTCCGGGACAGGGAGGGAGCGAGCAGTACTTC. Its protein is CASSLVPGQGGSEQYF.

The genes are TRBV6-2 or TRBV6-3 and TRBJ2-7, with 8 bases lining up with TRBD2. Germline trimming cut 4 bases from V and 1 base from J; bases unmatched to any gene: 3. CDR3 length equals 14 residues. Per the germline V gene, CDR1 is MNHEY and CDR2 is SVGEGT. The CDR3 region has the DNA TGTGCCAGCAGTTTAGCGGGACTTTCCTACGAGCAGTACGTC. It is translated as CASSLAGLSYEQYV.

CDR3 amino acids: CASGTGGGGDTQYF. CDR3 coding DNA: TGCGCCAGCGGTACAGGGGGCGGAGGTGATACGCAGTATTTT. This sequence joins TRBV10-1 and TRBJ2-3, with TRBD1 identical over 9 bases. The CDR3 covers 14 residues. V lost 8 bases, J lost 6 bases, and 9 bases stayed unmatched. Germline V lookup: CDR1 WNHNN, CDR2 SYGVQD (reference sequence).

The CDR3 loop is CASSSQGGEQYF. The CDR3 DNA reads as TGTGCCAGTAGTTCTCAGGGGGGCGAGCAGTACTTC. V usage is TRBV19 and J usage is TRBJ2-7, with D tentatively TRBD1 (7 bases). Germline CDR1 is LNHDA and CDR2 is SQIVND (reference sequence). This CDR3 contains 12 residues. V lost 5 bases, J lost 6 bases, and 11 bases lay in between.

CDR3 coding DNA: TGCAGCGTTGAGACGTTCGGGGGGGAGACCCAGTACTTC. This sequence encodes CSVETFGGETQYF. The chain uses TRBV29-1 and TRBJ2-5, with TRBD2 identical over 7 bases. The CDR3 contains 13 residues. Unmatched junction bases numbered 6, after V lost 3 bases and J lost 5 bases. Germline CDR1 SQVTM, CDR2 ANQGSEA.

Only a few counts were recorded for this clone. The chain links TRBV27 to TRBJ1-5, with TRBD1 as a possible D gene (6 bases). Trimming left V 6 bases short and J 3 bases short, with 18 bases between. This CDR3 spans 16 amino acids. Germline values: CDR1 MNHEY, CDR2 SMNVEV (reference sequence). The chain's CDR3 is CASRNVGTYDNQPQHF. CDR3 bases: TGTGCCAGCAGGAACGTAGGGACATACGACAATCAGCCCCAGCATTTT.

J is TRBJ1-5 and V is TRBV6-6, with no clear D. This CDR3 is built from 14 residues. The V gene lost 9 bases and the J gene lost 7 bases, with 19 bases spanning the gap. Germline CDR1 MNHNY, CDR2 SVGAGI (reference sequence). The CDR3 DNA reads as TGTGCCAGTTGCAAAGAGGTGCGGGTCCAGCCCCAGCATTTT. Its protein product is CASCKEVRVQPQHF.

The V call is TRBV30, the J call TRBJ2-1; 8 bases are a match to TRBD1. Germline V gene data show CDR1 as GTSNPN and CDR2 as SVGIG (reference sequence). V shed 3 bases and J 9 bases; nucleotides not matched to a gene: 4. The CDR3 covers 12 residues. CDR3 region: CAWSGQGGEQFF. CDR3 sequence (DNA): TGTGCCTGGAGCGGACAGGGTGGTGAGCAGTTCTTC.

There are many counts of this clone. The chain has TRBV5-4 and TRBJ2-3; TRBD1 agrees at 7 bases. The CDR3 extends over 17 amino acids. V was clipped by 4 bases and J by 1 base; unmatched bases: 12. Germline V gene data show CDR1 as SGHNT and CDR2 as YYREEE (reference sequence). CDR3 amino acids: CASSGQQGQGGTDTQYF. The CDR3 DNA is TGTGCCAGCAGCGGTCAACAGGGGCAGGGAGGCACAGATACGCAGTATTTT.

The chain uses TRBV19 and TRBJ1-2; D is possibly TRBD1 (5 bases). V lost 8 bases to trimming and J lost 7 bases, with 17 bases between them. This CDR3 is built from 13 residues. Germline V gene data show CDR1 as LNHDA and CDR2 as SQIVND (reference sequence). The CDR3 is CASHRDSGIGYTF. CDR3 coding DNA: TGTGCCAGTCACAGAGACTCAGGGATTGGCTACACCTTC.